This T cell receptor beta chain was sequenced for a study of blood T cell repertoires in COVID-19. Sequenced by immunoSEQ multiplex PCR; TCRdb stores in-frame clones only, minus some. The repertoire holds about 140,000 clones, with roughly 82% as singletons. The CDR3 covers 15 residues. Germline CDR1 SGHAT, CDR2 FQNNGV. The germline V and J ends were trimmed by 5 bases and 0 bases, with 13 bases remaining between them. This receptor was taken from a man in his sixties with active or convalescent COVID-19. This chain links TRBV11-2 with TRBJ1-1; D ambiguous. The sample taken for sequencing was peripheral blood. CDR3 DNA: TGTGCCAGCAGCCCGCAATCAGAATTGAACACTGAAGCTTTCTTT. It is translated as CASSPQSELNTEAFF.